This TCR beta chain is drawn from a study of neoadjuvant anti-PD-1 for oral cavity cancer (dated by TCRdb to about 2021). Study-wide context: Patients mostly received three to four biweekly doses of nivolumab at 3 mg/kg before curative-intent surgical resection. Patients with complete response, partial response or stable disease by RECIST 1.1 were defined as responders, whereas patients with progression were defined as non-responders. An approximately 30% response rate was observed in the parent correlative cohort, in which 12 patients were included. Patients without progression received a fourth nivolumab dose around day 43 and underwent definitive surgical resection on days 50-56. The paper's findings and limits, for the study overall: Only three patients per response group were included in the TCR analyses, and larger cohorts for validation were called for by the authors. A higher pretreatment blood Treg/Th17 ratio correlated with both higher pretreatment blood TCRbeta clonality and lower post-treatment tumor TCRbeta clonality. Greater tumor shrinkage was correlated with larger post-treatment sizes of preexisting intratumoral clones, suggesting that expansion of preexisting clones contributed to response.

On this clone: This receptor's antigen is unknown. One base away there is no much larger clone; base qualities are not given.

The germline V gene sets CDR1 to MNHEY and CDR2 to SVGAGI. Spanning cysteine to phenylalanine, the CDR3 consists of 12 amino acids. The kept DNA is CDR3 alone, 36 bases in frame from the first base. The junction shows trimming of 2 bases on V and 5 bases on J, plus 4 bases between the germline ends. Tumor libraries used mostly approximately 4.4 ug of input genomic DNA for survey sequencing, with two replicates per sample. The immunoSEQ hsTCRbeta kit was used to prepare TCRbeta libraries according to the manufacturer's instructions. Sequencing of the completed libraries took place using an Illumina NovaSeq 6000 S4 flow cell after they had been pooled to roughly 2.8 nM. In the source study's methods: The immunoSEQ Analyzer handled quality control and preprocessing of the raw data. The analysis was restricted to productive rearrangements, with each unique CDR3 amino acid sequence defining a clonotype. Repertoire clonality was estimated as the Gini-Simpson index, computed with the R package tcR. Student's t test was used to compare Gini indices, and Pearson correlation was used to assess associations with tumor size change. TCRdb retrieved this table from immuneACCESS and kept in-frame rearrangements only. Not all clones are present; in checked studies, unresolved V genes account for under half, and no reason is known for the remainder. V and J calls and clone size come straight from that table; D and trimming were deduced from the DNA. The table for this sample lists fewer than 25,000 clones; 45% of them were counted only once. The ten largest clonotypes hold less than 50% of the sample.

The time point label here, explained by the study, means: after neoadjuvant nivolumab, at surgical resection. The patients had newly diagnosed stage II-IVA oral cavity squamous cell carcinoma and had not received any prior systemic or radiation treatment. The cohort was composed of patients with HPV-negative, locally advanced oral cavity squamous cell carcinoma. The samples were drawn from a longitudinal correlative study tied to a single-arm phase II trial testing neoadjuvant nivolumab in oral cavity squamous cell carcinoma. Subject-matched pre- and post-treatment PBMCs and tumors from three responders and three non-responders were subjected to genomic DNA-based TCRbeta sequencing. For tumor tissue, genomic DNA extraction relied on the Maxwell RSC DNA from Tissue kit.

The sequence derives from a person between 35 and 79 years old with oral cavity squamous cell carcinoma. The input for sequencing was tumor tissue, taken after nivolumab (anti-PD-1) treatment. The receptor chain draws on TRBV6-5 and TRBJ1-5, with the D gene not clear enough to name. The DNA sequence follows: TGTGCCAGCAGTTACCCCGATCAGCCCCAGCATTTT. Translation gives CASSYPDQPQHF.